This TCR beta chain was captured in a study of T cell changes during pregnancy in multiple sclerosis. Sequenced by immunoSEQ multiplex PCR; TCRdb stores in-frame clones only, minus some. The repertoire holds tens of thousands of clones, with approximately 90% as singletons. Trimming cost V 1 base and J 3 bases; bases outside gene matches: 5. The CDR3 is 16 amino acids. Per the germline V gene, CDR1 is LGHNA and CDR2 is YNFKEQ. This clone has a handful of counts. The clonotype comes from a female donor with multiple sclerosis, enrolled in a pregnancy study. The sequencing used CD8+ T cells from peripheral blood mononuclear cells, collected in the second trimester of pregnancy. The chain recombines TRBV4-2 with TRBJ2-7, with 11 nucleotides matching TRBD1. The DNA of the CDR3 is TGTGCCAGCAGCCAAGTGATCGGGACAGGGGGCTACGAGCAGTACTTC. It is translated as CASSQVIGTGGYEQYF.